The 7 T cell receptor beta chains listed next were all sequenced from one sample in a study of cytomegalovirus exposure and HLA in healthy donors. PCR involved 60 Vbeta and 13 Jbeta primers. Only in-frame clones appear in the TCRdb table, and some are missing; sequencing was by immunoSEQ multiplex PCR. The repertoire consists of about 60,000 clones, with approximately 70% occurring once and the leading ten covering around 19%. Material: PBMCs. These TCRs come from a woman aged 60-70 years in good health and CMV-seropositive.

This clone was recorded a few times. This chain connects TRBV6-5 to TRBJ2-3; D is possibly TRBD1 (6 bases). This CDR3 region has 14 residues. Germline loops: CDR1 MNHEY, CDR2 SVGAGI. Trimming took off 6 bases at V and 4 bases at J, with 14 bases between the two ends. CDR3 in amino acids: CASRPIAGADTQYF. CDR3 DNA: TGTGCCAGCAGACCCATCGCAGGGGCAGATACGCAGTATTTT.

This chain joins TRBV6-6 and TRBJ1-3, with a possible D match to TRBD1 (6 bases). V was clipped by 8 bases and J by 0 bases, with 14 bases between them. Germline V gives CDR1 MNHNY, CDR2 SVGAGI (reference sequence). This CDR3 contains 15 residues. The CDR3 region has the DNA TGTGCCAGCCTTAAAGGGGGAGACTCTGGAAACACCATATATTTT. This translates into CASLKGGDSGNTIYF.

This chain joins TRBV19 and TRBJ1-5, with 7 bases lining up with TRBD1. Germline loops: CDR1 LNHDA, CDR2 SQIVND (reference sequence). CDR3 length: 15 amino acids. V shed 5 bases and J 3 bases; nucleotides not matched to a gene: 7. CDR3 sequence: CASSDREEINQPQHF. The CDR3 DNA follows: TGTGCCAGTAGTGACAGGGAAGAAATCAATCAGCCCCAGCATTTT.

The chain is built from TRBV19 and TRBJ2-1, with 8 bases identical to TRBD1. The junction had 7 bases not matched to a gene; V was cut back by 2 bases and J by 10 bases. Germline V gene data show CDR1 as LNHDA and CDR2 as SQIVND (reference sequence). The CDR3 consists of 14 residues. The CDR3 nucleotides are TGTGCCAGTAGTATACGGACAGGGTGGGGCGAGCAGTTCTTC. Protein: CASSIRTGWGEQFF.

The J gene is TRBJ1-1, the V gene TRBV7-9, with D maybe TRBD1 (6 bases). The V gene lost 5 bases and the J gene lost 8 bases, with 12 bases spanning the gap. The CDR3 sequence is 12 residues long. Germline V gene data show CDR1 as SEHNR and CDR2 as FQNEAQ (reference sequence). The CDR3 region is CASSLGQSEAFF. Written as DNA, the CDR3 is TGTGCCAGCAGCCTCGGACAGTCCGAAGCTTTCTTT.

The rearrangement uses TRBV4-3 and TRBJ1-1, with D possibly being TRBD1 (5 bases). V gave up 1 base and J gave up 0 bases, with 15 bases separating them. Looked up from germline, CDR1 is LGHNA and CDR2 is YSLEER. CDR3 length equals 17 residues. In DNA form, the CDR3 reads TGCGCCAGCAGCCAAGGTGTATGGGACTCCCTGAACACTGAAGCTTTCTTT. It yields the protein CASSQGVWDSLNTEAFF.

The chain couples TRBV29-1 to TRBJ1-5; 8 positions match TRBD1. Losses at the gene ends were 3 bases for V and 7 bases for J; bases not matched to a gene: 5. Germline V gene data show CDR1 as SQVTM and CDR2 as ANQGSEA. The CDR3 extends over 13 amino acids. The DNA for the CDR3 is TGCAGCGTTGAGGGACAGGAGGGACAGCCCCAGCATTTT. It codes for CSVEGQEGQPQHF.